Below, one T cell receptor beta chain is given with its context. The antigen it binds to is not known. The input lacks base qualities; no much larger clone sits a single base away. At the DNA level, this CDR3 is encoded by other sequences in the same sample as well. From its cysteine to its phenylalanine, the CDR3 spans 14 amino acids. Of the read, only the CDR3 DNA is kept; its 42 bases are in frame from base 1. Between the V and J ends, shortened by 1 base and 6 bases respectively, the junction contains 10 bases. The germline V gene encodes CDR1 SEHNR and CDR2 FQNEAQ (reference sequence). The CDR3 regions of human TCRbeta chains were analyzed by immunosequencing. Concerning the study's data processing: TCRs in the repertoires were matched against a reference library of SARS-CoV-2-specific TCRs that had been generated with the MIRA antigen-specificity platform. Breadth was defined as the fraction of unique TCRs that were SARS-CoV-2-associated. Depth was defined as the fraction of total T cells that were SARS-CoV-2-associated. Using the MIRA data, each spike-specific TCR was mapped to the spike region that the TCR reacts to and placed in a CD4 or CD8 class. Log10-transformed breadth and depth values were compared by one-way ANOVA with Sidak's multiple comparisons tests. TCRdb retrieved this table from immuneACCESS and kept in-frame rearrangements only. Not all clones are present; in checked studies, unresolved V genes account for under half, and no reason is known for the remainder. V and J calls plus clone size are reproduced from that table; the DNA served to infer D and trimming. The sample has more than 80,000 clones on record, roughly 88% of them singletons. The ten top clones hold under 8.5% of the sample.

Taken with the paper, the label for time point translates to: about 28 days (+/-7) after the second vaccine dose. AZD1222 recipients with second doses at about 4 weeks or about 12 weeks were pooled, because spike-specific TCR depth and breadth did not differ between schedules. Samples from vaccinated people were obtained from the UK trials COV001 and COV002, which included a single-blind randomized controlled phase 2/3 trial of AZD1222 (ChAdOx1 nCoV-19) in healthy adults. For TCRbeta chain sequencing, PBMC samples were collected from trial participants at day 0 and at day 28 after the second dose. This sample is part of a study of T cell responses to AZD1222 COVID-19 vaccine (dated by TCRdb to the early 2020s). The study in broad terms: A total of approximately 230 trial participants underwent TCR sequencing, of whom 200 to 220 received two doses of AZD1222 and about 25 received two doses of the MenACWY control vaccine. Enrollment into the trials was organized by age into subgroups of 18-55, 56-69 and 70-plus years, and those subgroups contained about 160, 30 and 59 TCR-sequenced participants, respectively.

What the study reported, not specific to this receptor: In the small 56-69-year group, the increase in depth fell short of significance, most likely because of low power. Conclusions about previously exposed vaccinees are limited because only 5 or 6 AZD1222 recipients were SARS-CoV-2 seropositive at baseline. After two AZD1222 doses, spike-specific TCR breadth and depth were significantly higher than at day 0 and than in MenACWY recipients. Vaccine-associated CD4 TCRs spanned the whole spike protein, with dominant responses in regions 160-218 and 743-854. Because no day 14 peak-response samples were available, repertoires were characterized only after the peak T cell response. Most participants were white British and females outnumbered males, and the authors suggested that clonal diversity may have been underestimated. Reportedly, close to half of the unique spike-specific TCRs recognized epitopes lying outside the regions that are mutated in the B.1.351 and B.1.1.7 variants.

This sample comprised peripheral blood, obtained 28 days after the second AZD1222 dose. The sequence joins TRBV7-9 to TRBJ2-1, with TRBD2 tentatively as D gene (6 bases match). The receptor was isolated from an adult who received the AZD1222 COVID-19 vaccine. The DNA sequence reads TGTGCCAGCAGCTTAGTTAGCGGATCCAATGAGCAGTTCTTC. It encodes CASSLVSGSNEQFF.